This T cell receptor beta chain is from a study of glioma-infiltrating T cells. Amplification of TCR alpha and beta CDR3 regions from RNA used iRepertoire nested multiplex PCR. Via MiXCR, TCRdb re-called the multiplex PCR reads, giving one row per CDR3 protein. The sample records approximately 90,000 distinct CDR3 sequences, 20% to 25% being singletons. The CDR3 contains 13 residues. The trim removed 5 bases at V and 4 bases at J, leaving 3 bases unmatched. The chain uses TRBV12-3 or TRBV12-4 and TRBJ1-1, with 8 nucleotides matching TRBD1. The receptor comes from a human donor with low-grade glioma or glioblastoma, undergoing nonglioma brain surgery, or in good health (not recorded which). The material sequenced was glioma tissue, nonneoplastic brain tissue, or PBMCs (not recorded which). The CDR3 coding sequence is TGTGCCAGCAGTCGGACAGGGAGCACTGAAGCTTTCTTT. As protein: CASSRTGSTEAFF.